This T cell receptor beta chain was recorded in a study of shared clonotypes between healthy human individuals. The deep-level immunoSEQ assay was used. Assay: immunoSEQ multiplex PCR; the TCRdb copy retains only in-frame clones and omits some. The data contain nearly 1,000,000 clones, roughly 72% of them seen just once; the ten biggest clones take up around 1.4%. The sequence was collected from a young man in good health. Sequencing was carried out using memory CD4+ T cells sorted from blood. Subset described: CD45RA-negative fraction.

The CDR3 is CASSLGTQGYEQYF. DNA for the CDR3: TGTGCCAGCAGCTTGGGTACACAGGGTTACGAGCAGTACTTC. The rearrangement links TRBV5-6 to TRBJ2-5; tentative D call: TRBD1 (6 bases). The J call may be wrong; the DNA end is better matched by TRBJ2-7. CDR1 and CDR2 from the germline V gene are SGHDT and YYEEEE. CDR3 length: 14 amino acids.